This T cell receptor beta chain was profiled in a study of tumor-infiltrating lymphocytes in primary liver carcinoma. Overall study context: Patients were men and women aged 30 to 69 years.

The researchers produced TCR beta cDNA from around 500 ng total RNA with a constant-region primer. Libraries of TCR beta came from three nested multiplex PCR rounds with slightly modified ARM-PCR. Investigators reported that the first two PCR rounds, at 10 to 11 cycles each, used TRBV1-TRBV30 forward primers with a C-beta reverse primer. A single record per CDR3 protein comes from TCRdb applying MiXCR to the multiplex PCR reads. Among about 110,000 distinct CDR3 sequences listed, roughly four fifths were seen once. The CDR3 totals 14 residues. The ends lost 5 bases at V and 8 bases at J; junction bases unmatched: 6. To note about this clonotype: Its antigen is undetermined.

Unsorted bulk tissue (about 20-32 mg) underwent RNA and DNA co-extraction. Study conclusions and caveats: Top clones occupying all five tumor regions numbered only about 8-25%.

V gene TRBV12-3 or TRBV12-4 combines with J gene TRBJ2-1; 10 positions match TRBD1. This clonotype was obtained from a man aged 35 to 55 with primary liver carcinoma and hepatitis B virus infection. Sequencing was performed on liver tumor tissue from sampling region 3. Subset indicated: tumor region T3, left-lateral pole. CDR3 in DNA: TGTGCCAGCAGTCGGGACAGGGGTTACTATGAGCAGTTCTTC. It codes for CASSRDRGYYEQFF.